This T cell receptor (beta chain) comes out of a study of cytomegalovirus exposure and HLA in healthy donors. Findings and limits, study-wide: In a later analysis, V- and J-gene trimming of beta chains associated with a DCLRE1C missense variant, replicated independently. Listed as cytomegalovirus-associated were roughly 180 TCR beta chains.

Looked up from germline, CDR1 is MNHEY and CDR2 is SMNVEV (reference sequence). This CDR3 contains 13 residues. V shed 5 bases and J shed 2 bases, with 8 bases lying between them. The PCR contained 60 Vbeta and 13 Jbeta primers. Profiled with immunoSEQ multiplex PCR; TCRdb holds only in-frame clones, not every one. The sample includes more than 200,000 clones, around 79% of them seen just once. On this clone: The target antigen is unknown.

The rearrangement links TRBV27 to TRBJ2-3; possibly TRBD2 for D (5 bases). The sequencing input was PBMCs. The receptor was derived from a male donor in good health and CMV-seronegative. The DNA for the CDR3 is TGTGCCAGCAGTCGGGGTTTCACAGATACGCAGTATTTT. It yields the protein CASSRGFTDTQYF.